A selection of T cell receptor beta chains follows, all from one sample in a study of cytomegalovirus exposure and HLA in healthy donors. Data came from immunoSEQ multiplex PCR; TCRdb stores just in-frame clones and leaves some out. The data show around 70,000 clones, 75% to 90% seen once. Material: PBMCs. The receptor source for this set is a human donor in good health. The CDR3 runs from the conserved cysteine through the conserved F or W.

J: TRBJ2-2; V: TRBV7-2; CDR3: CASSPTSAPGELFF
J: TRBJ2-5; V: TRBV5-1; CDR3: CASRLGIAGGPRETQYF
J: TRBJ1-6; V: TRBV27; CDR3: CASSLFRGRGANSPLHF
J: TRBJ1-1; V: TRBV7-2; CDR3: CASSGGTLNTEAFF
J: TRBJ2-1; V: TRBV7-2; CDR3: CASSAIAGTSGNEQFF
J: TRBJ2-3; V: TRBV5-4; CDR3: CASTNPVTDTQYF
J: TRBJ1-4; V: TRBV7-2; CDR3: CASSSAGMEKLFF
J: TRBJ2-7; V: TRBV4-2; CDR3: CASSQDPSGGYEQYF
J: TRBJ2-1; V: TRBV5-4; CDR3: CASSPPTENEQFF
J: TRBJ2-1; V: TRBV7-9; CDR3: CASRSAGGTPNEQFF
J: TRBJ2-3; V: TRBV19; CDR3: CASSISLAGGTDTQYF
J: TRBJ1-4; V: TRBV19; CDR3: CASSPGTGLNEKLFF
J: TRBJ1-4; V: TRBV9; CDR3: CASSVAAHEEKLFF
J: TRBJ2-1; V: TRBV30; CDR3: CAWRRLGGSGANEQFF
J: TRBJ1-1; V: TRBV19; CDR3: CASSLRGNTEAFF
J: TRBJ1-1; V: TRBV7-3; CDR3: CASSLMSDTEAFF
J: TRBJ2-7; V: TRBV7-6; CDR3: CASSLAAAGGSYEQYF
J: TRBJ2-2; V: TRBV6-4; CDR3: CASTMPIGTSVNTGELFF
J: TRBJ1-1; V: TRBV2; CDR3: CASSERDRGRGTEAFF
J: TRBJ1-5; V: TRBV6-9; CDR3: CASSYPTGTGGFRQPQHF
J: TRBJ1-1; V: TRBV5-5; CDR3: CASKLDRALVTEAFF
J: TRBJ2-3; V: TRBV27; CDR3: CASSLSRDRADTQYF
J: TRBJ1-2; V: TRBV19; CDR3: CASTPDLLNCGYTF
J: TRBJ2-7; V: TRBV9; CDR3: CASSGAGTGLYEQYF
J: TRBJ1-3; V: TRBV7-9; CDR3: CASSPRQGLISGNTIYF
J: TRBJ1-5; V: TRBV2; CDR3: CASSPRQGGYQPQHF
J: TRBJ1-2; V: TRBV5-3; CDR3: CARSSHRDGYTF
J: TRBJ1-6; V: TRBV18; CDR3: CASSLDGTYNSPLHF
J: TRBJ2-2; V: TRBV10-3; CDR3: CAISESRRGTGELFF
J: TRBJ2-2; V: TRBV4-1; CDR3: CASSQDRDSANTGELFF
J: TRBJ1-6; V: TRBV7-3; CDR3: CASSPGRGTDLNSPLHF
J: TRBJ1-2; V: TRBV27; CDR3: CASSPEQGRDYGYPF
J: TRBJ2-7; V: TRBV19; CDR3: CASHPTGGYEQYF
J: TRBJ2-7; V: TRBV5-1; CDR3: CASSSGLTGSSYEQYF
J: TRBJ2-1; V: TRBV15; CDR3: CATSTGHEPRNEQFF
J: TRBJ1-3; V: TRBV5-1; CDR3: CASSKDRAADWAGNTIYF
J: TRBJ1-1; V: TRBV5-1; CDR3: CASTGSWTGGLAFF
J: TRBJ1-3; V: TRBV10-3; CDR3: CAITGVAGNTIYF
J: TRBJ2-3; V: TRBV7-3; CDR3: CASSSPTSGGPTDTQYF
J: TRBJ1-5; V: TRBV28; CDR3: CASSAPRGNQPQHF
J: TRBJ1-5; V: TRBV2; CDR3: CASSVVAPNQPQHF
J: TRBJ1-1; V: TRBV20-1; CDR3: CSARENTEAFF
J: TRBJ2-5; V: TRBV10-3; CDR3: CAIRETGNQETQYF
J: TRBJ2-7; V: TRBV4-3; CDR3: CASSLEPGPPSSYEQYF
J: TRBJ1-2; V: TRBV19; CDR3: CARDRTALYGYTF
J: TRBJ2-3; V: TRBV7-9; CDR3: CASSLAQQANTDTQYF
J: TRBJ2-7; V: TRBV19; CDR3: CASSAQGLGPYEQYF
J: TRBJ1-5; V: TRBV27; CDR3: CASSFRGREGSQHF
J: TRBJ2-7; V: TRBV5-6; CDR3: CASSLTPGREQYF
J: TRBJ1-6; V: TRBV19; CDR3: CASSYQGQNNSPLHF
J: TRBJ1-6; V: TRBV7-9; CDR3: CSSSRLQGISNSPLHF
J: NA; V: TRBV6-5; CDR3: CASSLAAPYEQYF
J: TRBJ1-6; V: TRBV7-9; CDR3: CASSPRGGDHNSPLHF
J: TRBJ1-2; V: TRBV19; CDR3: CASALGVNYGYTF
J: TRBJ1-6; V: TRBV2; CDR3: CASSEISTENSPLHF